A selection of T cell receptor beta chains follows, all from one sample in a study of blood T cell repertoires in COVID-19. Assay used: immunoSEQ multiplex PCR; TCRdb lists only in-frame clones, some missing. The sample carries about 81,000 clones, roughly 78% recorded once. The source material was peripheral blood. The receptors were sampled from a man aged 55 to 69 with acute or convalescent COVID-19. The CDR3 runs from the conserved cysteine through the conserved F or W. A D gene is named only where the DNA matches it firmly. For some rows the clone size is stated as once, few or many, or as a class when expanded; others skip it.

V gene	J gene	clone size	D gene	CDR3 protein	CDR3 DNA
TRBV4-2	TRBJ1-2	few	TRBD1	CASSQGQGANYGYTF	TGTGCCAGCAGCCAGGGACAGGGGGCTAACTATGGCTACACCTTC
TRBV9	TRBJ2-1	.	TRBD2	CASSLRDGAGGPNEQFF	TGTGCCAGCAGCCTACGTGATGGCGCGGGAGGGCCCAATGAGCAGTTCTTC
TRBV7-2	TRBJ1-6	.	TRBD1	CASSLEGARGSPLHF	TGTGCCAGCAGCTTAGAGGGGGCCAGGGGCTCACCCCTCCACTTT
TRBV5-1	TRBJ1-5	.	TRBD1	CASSLGRGTGDSNQPQHF	TGCGCCAGCAGCTTGGGGAGGGGGACAGGAGATAGCAATCAGCCCCAGCATTTT
TRBV2	TRBJ2-1	.	TRBD2	CASRTGLAGGDEQFF	TGTGCCAGCAGGACAGGGCTAGCGGGAGGGGATGAGCAGTTCTTC
TRBV6-5	TRBJ1-2	.	.	CASTQDSNYGYTF	TGTGCCAGCACGCAGGATTCTAACTATGGCTACACCTTC
TRBV7-9	TRBJ1-4	.	TRBD1	CASSLVQGRGEKLFF	TGTGCCAGCAGCTTAGTACAGGGGAGAGGTGAAAAACTGTTTTTT
TRBV19	TRBJ2-1	.	.	CASSTPGRSSYNEQFF	TGTGCCAGTAGCACACCGGGGAGGAGCTCCTACAATGAGCAGTTCTTC
TRBV6-1	TRBJ1-1	once	TRBD1	CAARGMNTEAFF	TGTGCCGCCAGGGGGATGAACACTGAAGCTTTCTTT
TRBV28	TRBJ2-7	.	TRBD1	CASRSDRDHYEQYF	TGTGCCAGCAGGTCGGACAGGGATCACTACGAGCAGTACTTC
TRBV7-9	TRBJ2-7	once	.	CASGSLSYEQYF	TGTGCCAGCGGTTCTCTATCCTACGAGCAGTACTTC
TRBV28	TRBJ1-5	.	.	CASSLDLVGQYSNQPQHF	TGTGCCAGCAGTTTGGATCTAGTAGGTCAGTATAGCAATCAGCCCCAGCATTTT
TRBV3-1/TRBV3-2	TRBJ2-1	.	.	CASSQVLGASKSSYNEQFF	TGTGCCAGCAGCCAAGTTTTGGGCGCTAGCAAGAGCTCCTACAATGAGCAGTTCTTC
TRBV30	TRBJ2-6	.	TRBD2	CAWSGGGSGANVLTF	TGTGCCTGGAGTGGGGGGGGCTCTGGGGCCAACGTCCTGACTTTC
TRBV19	TRBJ2-2	.	TRBD2	CASSPTWGASGGGELFF	TGTGCCAGTAGCCCTACTTGGGGGGCTAGCGGGGGCGGGGAGCTGTTTTTT
TRBV10-1	TRBJ2-7	.	TRBD2	CASSAGLAGYEQYF	TGCGCCAGCAGCGCGGGACTAGCGGGATACGAGCAGTACTTC
TRBV19	TRBJ2-5	.	TRBD1	CASSLDREQETQYF	TGTGCCAGTTCCCTCGACAGGGAACAAGAGACCCAGTACTTC
TRBV15	TRBJ2-7	.	TRBD1	CATSRTGSHEQYF	TGTGCCACCAGCAGGACAGGGTCCCACGAGCAGTACTTC
TRBV4-1	TRBJ1-3	.	.	CASSSQGPGPSGNTIYF	TGCGCCAGCAGCAGTCAGGGGCCAGGACCTTCTGGAAACACCATATATTTT
TRBV24-1	TRBJ1-2	.	.	CATSETGFPYGYTF	TGTGCCACCAGTGAAACAGGGTTCCCCTATGGCTACACCTTC
TRBV7-2	TRBJ2-7	.	TRBD2	CASSLVKGLAGGEQYF	TGTGCCAGCAGCTTAGTGAAGGGGCTAGCGGGAGGGGAGCAGTACTTC
TRBV4-3	TRBJ2-3	.	.	CASSQGSGGSADTQYF	TGCGCCAGCAGCCAAGGTTCGGGGGGCAGTGCAGATACGCAGTATTTT
TRBV6-5	TRBJ1-6	.	.	CASGPGGTDSPLHF	TGTGCCAGCGGACCGGGGGGAACGGATTCACCCCTCCACTTT
TRBV15	TRBJ1-2	once	.	CATSREGRAGYTF	TGTGCCACCAGCAGGGAGGGTCGGGCTGGCTACACCTTC
TRBV6-5	TRBJ1-2	.	.	CASSPRGQHYGYTF	TGTGCCAGCTCCCCCCGGGGACAACACTATGGCTACACCTTC
TRBV30	TRBJ2-2	.	.	CAWSSPSGGELFF	TGTGCCTGGAGTTCCCCCTCGGGCGGGGAGCTGTTTTTT
TRBV4-3	TRBJ1-2	.	TRBD1	CASSQQTGAPFGYTF	TGCGCCAGCAGCCAACAGACAGGGGCACCCTTTGGCTACACCTTC
TRBV28	TRBJ1-5	.	.	CASSLTGSYSNQPQHF	TGTGCCAGCAGTTTGACAGGTAGCTATAGCAATCAGCCCCAGCATTTT
TRBV12-3/TRBV12-4	TRBJ2-1	.	.	CASSQTRYNEQFF	TGTGCCAGCAGTCAAACCAGGTACAATGAGCAGTTCTTC
TRBV19	TRBJ2-7	.	TRBD2	CASTERSGDPSYEQYF	TGTGCCAGTACTGAGCGTAGCGGGGACCCCTCCTACGAGCAGTACTTC
TRBV9	TRBJ2-1	.	TRBD2	CASNSDGTSGNDEQFF	TGTGCCAGCAACTCAGATGGGACTAGCGGGAATGATGAGCAGTTCTTC
TRBV11-2	TRBJ1-1	.	.	CASSPQLTEAFF	TGTGCCAGCAGCCCCCAGTTGACTGAAGCTTTCTTT
TRBV6-6	TRBJ1-4	.	TRBD1	CAARTGPWEKLFF	TGTGCCGCCCGGACAGGGCCATGGGAAAAACTGTTTTTT
TRBV6-5	TRBJ2-7	.	.	CASSYSGTGKQYF	TGTGCCAGCAGTTACTCGGGGACTGGGAAGCAGTACTTC
TRBV24-1	TRBJ2-5	.	.	CATSDNKGETQYF	TGTGCCACCAGTGATAATAAGGGGGAGACCCAGTACTTC
TRBV28	TRBJ2-5	.	.	CASTSIAEALETQYF	TGTGCCAGCACCTCCATAGCGGAGGCGTTAGAGACCCAGTACTTC
TRBV5-1	TRBJ2-3	few	TRBD2	CASSLSGGTQYF	TGCGCCAGCAGCTTGTCGGGAGGCACGCAGTATTTT
TRBV28	TRBJ1-5	.	.	CASRSDQPQHF	TGTGCCAGCAGGTCTGATCAGCCCCAGCATTTT
TRBV5-1	TRBJ1-1	.	.	CASSQQDTYTEAFF	TGCGCCAGCAGCCAACAGGACACCTACACTGAAGCTTTCTTT
TRBV28	TRBJ1-5	.	TRBD1	CASRTTGTGVWQPQHF	TGTGCCAGCAGGACGACCGGGACAGGGGTATGGCAGCCCCAGCATTTT
TRBV7-2	TRBJ2-7	.	TRBD2	CASSLGLAGSYEQYF	TGTGCCAGCAGCTTAGGACTAGCGGGATCCTACGAGCAGTACTTC
TRBV7-9	TRBJ1-4	.	.	CASSPGKTDFNEKLFF	TGTGCCAGCAGCCCCGGAAAGACAGACTTTAATGAAAAACTGTTTTTT
TRBV11-2	TRBJ2-3	once	.	CASSFHQTPRATDTQYF	TGTGCCAGCAGCTTCCACCAGACCCCGCGGGCGACAGATACGCAGTATTTT
TRBV3-1/TRBV3-2	TRBJ1-1	.	.	CASSQDPGGRAFF	TGTGCCAGCAGCCAAGACCCGGGGGGCCGGGCTTTCTTT
TRBV28	TRBJ2-5	.	TRBD2	CASSLIFTSGQETQYF	TGTGCCAGCAGTTTGATCTTCACTAGCGGACAAGAGACCCAGTACTTC
TRBV5-6	TRBJ2-7	.	TRBD2	CASSPRTSGRVLYEQYF	TGTGCCAGCAGCCCTCGGACTAGCGGGAGGGTACTCTACGAGCAGTACTTC
TRBV19	TRBJ2-1	few	.	CASSRQGAWESSYNEQFF	TGTGCCAGTAGTAGGCAGGGTGCCTGGGAAAGTTCCTACAATGAGCAGTTCTTC
TRBV5-1	TRBJ1-1	once	.	CASSSGTLTEAFF	TGCGCCAGCAGCTCCGGGACTCTTACTGAAGCTTTCTTT
TRBV28	TRBJ2-7	.	TRBD1	CAAATGAPYEQYF	TGTGCCGCAGCGACAGGGGCACCCTACGAGCAGTACTTC
TRBV7-3	TRBJ2-2	.	TRBD1	CASSSPGQVSGELFF	TGTGCCAGCAGCTCCCCGGGACAGGTTTCCGGGGAGCTGTTTTTT
TRBV24-1	TRBJ2-1	.	.	CATSVRVGNEQFF	TGTGCCACCAGTGTGAGGGTAGGCAATGAGCAGTTCTTC
TRBV7-2	TRBJ1-5	.	.	CASSPAGVGSNQPQHF	TGTGCCAGCAGCCCGGCGGGGGTAGGGAGCAATCAGCCCCAGCATTTT
TRBV15	TRBJ2-7	.	.	CATSPPRVSYEQYF	TGTGCCACCAGCCCCCCCAGGGTGTCCTACGAGCAGTACTTC
TRBV24-1	TRBJ2-2	once	TRBD2	CATSGSGGPNTGELFF	TGTGCCACCAGTGGTAGCGGGGGGCCGAACACCGGGGAGCTGTTTTTT
TRBV27	TRBJ2-3	.	TRBD2	CASSFSRTSAGRTQYF	TGTGCCAGCAGTTTTTCCCGGACTAGCGCTGGGAGGACGCAGTATTTT
TRBV18	TRBJ1-1	.	.	CASSPDKYTEAFF	TGTGCCAGCTCACCCGACAAGTACACTGAAGCTTTCTTT